Following are 30 T cell receptor beta chains from one sample sequenced in a study of identifying expanded T cells in peripheral blood (dated by TCRdb to the late 2010s). The library was generated by the immunoSEQ multiplex PCR assay. Sourced from immuneACCESS, this table was stored by TCRdb with only in-frame sequences that have V and J called. A share of the clones is absent; for the studies checked, an unresolved V gene accounts for under half, and the remainder has no known explanation. The sample table contains about 94,000 clones; only one count was recorded for roughly 87% of them. The ten largest clones represent approximately 5% of the sample. The sequenced sample was blood. The receptors stem from a person aged 18 to 75 in good health.

J is TRBJ1-2 and V is TRBV14; possibly TRBD1 for D (6 bases). Germline V gives CDR1 SGHDN, CDR2 FVKESK. The CDR3 consists of 14 residues. V was cut by 1 base and J by 7 bases, with 13 bases left in between. DNA for the CDR3: TGTGCCAGCAGCCAAGCAAGGACAGTAGGTGGCTACACCTTC. This encodes CASSQARTVGGYTF.

The rearrangement links TRBV9 to TRBJ1-1; D is unresolved. The V gene lost 1 base and the J gene lost 4 bases, with 8 bases spanning the gap. The CDR3 is 13 amino acids. CDR1 is SGDLS, CDR2 YYNGEE, per germline. The CDR3 reads CASSVWAGTEAFF. For the CDR3, the DNA is TGTGCCAGCAGCGTATGGGCAGGCACTGAAGCTTTCTTT.

This clone was counted between two and nine times. Within the sample, other DNA sequences also encode this same CDR3. This chain uses TRBV18 with TRBJ1-5, with D possibly matching TRBD1 (5 bases). V gave up 1 base and J gave up 2 bases, with 9 bases separating them. The CDR3 length is 15 residues. Germline CDR1 is KGHSH and CDR2 is LQKENI. The chain's CDR3 is CASSPRGDGNQPQHF. CDR3 bases: TGTGCCAGCTCACCACGAGGGGATGGCAATCAGCCCCAGCATTTT.

The chain is built from TRBV19 and TRBJ2-7; TRBD1 or TRBD2 may be the D gene (6 bases each). Germline V gene lookup returns CDR1 LNHDA and CDR2 SQIVND (reference sequence). The V and J ends lost 5 bases and 7 bases respectively, with 15 bases between them. The CDR3 has 13 amino acids. The CDR3 here is CASSPRKGGEQYF. The CDR3 nucleotides are TGTGCCAGTAGTCCCCGGAAGGGGGGAGAGCAGTACTTC.

The chain has TRBV21-1 and TRBJ2-7; the D call TRBD2 from the table was never checked on the DNA. TRBV21-1 is listed as a pseudogene. This CDR3 contains 15 residues. The CDR3 region has the DNA TGTGCCAGCAGCGGAGGGACTAGCGGTGCCTACGAGCAGTACTTC. This translates into CASSGGTSGAYEQYF.

This clone was detected only once. The chain carries TRBV27 and TRBJ1-2; D remains unclear. V lost 5 bases and J 3 bases, leaving 13 bases between the germline ends. Germline loops: CDR1 MNHEY, CDR2 SMNVEV (reference sequence). The CDR3 is 14 amino acids. The CDR3 loop reads CASSSRSSYYGYTF. For the CDR3, the DNA is TGTGCCAGCAGTAGCAGGTCTTCTTACTATGGCTACACCTTC.

This chain uses TRBV4-2 with TRBJ1-1, with unresolved D. Trimming removed 0 bases at V and 5 bases at J, with 13 bases between. This CDR3 is built from 15 residues. Per the germline V gene, CDR1 is LGHNA and CDR2 is YNFKEQ. This CDR3 is CASSQEGQRGTEAFF. CDR3 nucleotides: TGTGCCAGCAGCCAAGAAGGGCAGCGCGGGACTGAAGCTTTCTTT.

For this clone: Sequence at one end of the junction differs from germline and may be a read error. The rearrangement joins TRBV13 to TRBJ2-3; 9 bases line up with TRBD1. The CDR3 is 16 residues long. CDR1 PRHDT and CDR2 FYEKMQ come from the germline V gene (reference sequence). CDR3: CASTLLRGQGADTQYF. Written as DNA, the CDR3 is TGTGCCAGCACCTTACTCAGGGGACAGGGTGCAGATACGCAGTATTTT.

This sequence joins TRBV7-3 and TRBJ1-2, with 10 positions matching TRBD1. V dropped 7 bases and J dropped 7; count of bases not matched to a gene: 6. CDR1 is SGHTA, CDR2 FQGTGA, per germline. The CDR3 sequence is 13 residues long. The CDR3 sequence: CASTDDRGLGYTF. The CDR3 DNA reads TGTGCCAGCACCGACGACAGGGGGCTTGGCTACACCTTC.

The rearrangement links TRBV29-1 to TRBJ1-1; D uncertain. V was shortened by 2 bases and J by 3 bases, with 7 bases between the two germline ends. This CDR3 spans 12 amino acids. The germline CDR1 and CDR2 sequences are SQVTM and ANQGSEA. The CDR3 loop reads CSVEIVDTEAFF. For the CDR3, the DNA is TGCAGCGTTGAAATCGTCGACACTGAAGCTTTCTTT.

V and J are TRBV13 and TRBJ1-1, with a tentative D call TRBD1 (5 bases). Trimming removed 0 bases at V and 0 bases at J, with 11 bases between. Per germline, CDR1 PRHDT and CDR2 FYEKMQ (reference sequence). CDR3 length: 16 amino acids. CDR3 DNA sequence: TGTGCCAGCAGCTTAGGGCGTGGACAATTGAACACTGAAGCTTTCTTT. This encodes CASSLGRGQLNTEAFF.

The gene calls are TRBV7-2 and TRBJ1-1; D remains ambiguous. Trimming stripped 3 bases from V and 11 bases from J, with 13 bases between. This CDR3 comprises 12 residues. From germline, CDR1 is SGHTA and CDR2 FQGNSA. The chain's CDR3 is CASSLAVPPAFF. The CDR3 DNA reads TGTGCCAGCAGCTTGGCGGTCCCTCCGGCTTTCTTT.

This sequence joins TRBV27 and TRBJ2-7; TRBD2 matches 9 bases. This CDR3 has 14 residues. Trimming at V came to 5 bases and at J to 0 bases, leaving 2 bases not matched to a gene. The V gene's germline CDR1 is MNHEY and CDR2 SMNVEV (reference sequence). The CDR3 DNA follows: TGTGCCAGCAGTCGAGCGGGGGGCTCCTACGAGCAGTACTTC. This encodes CASSRAGGSYEQYF.

The gene calls are TRBV18 and TRBJ2-2; no definite D call. The germline CDR1 and CDR2 sequences are KGHSH and LQKENI. V was clipped by 2 bases and J by 4 bases, with 8 bases between them. This CDR3 spans 14 amino acids. The CDR3 bases are TGTGCCAGCTCACCAGGTATCACCACCGGGGAGCTGTTTTTT. Protein sequence: CASSPGITTGELFF. Variable domain in full (rest from reference TRBV18 and TRBJ2-2): NAGVMQNPRHLVRRRGQEARLRCSPMKGHSHVYWYRQLPEEGLKFMVYLQKENIIDESGMPKERFSAEFPKEGPSILRIQQVVRGDSAAYFCASSPGITTGELFFGEGSRLTVL.

The V and J genes are TRBV5-1 and TRBJ2-1; D is ambiguous. V lost 2 bases and J lost 0, with 12 bases in between. Germline V gives CDR1 SGHRS, CDR2 YFSETQ. CDR3 length: 16 residues. DNA of the CDR3: TGCGCCAGCAGCTTTGGCAATTCCCTCTCCTACAATGAGCAGTTCTTC. Amino acid sequence: CASSFGNSLSYNEQFF.

The chain combines TRBV10-3 with TRBJ1-2; D not resolved. The germline gives CDR1 ENHRY, CDR2 SYGVKD. The CDR3 is made up of 12 amino acids. The V end was cut by 6 bases, the J end by 6 bases, with 11 bases between. DNA for the CDR3: TGTGCCATCAGCCCAAACAGTAATGGCTACACCTTC. Translated, it gives CAISPNSNGYTF.

This clone appeared a single time. V is TRBV6-1 and J is TRBJ1-2; 9 nucleotides match TRBD1. Germline V gives CDR1 MNHNS, CDR2 SASEGT. The CDR3 totals 15 residues. V gave up 7 bases and J gave up 8 bases; unmatched junction bases: 14. CDR3 loop: CASIKKETGGQGYTF. The CDR3 bases are TGTGCCAGCATTAAGAAGGAGACAGGGGGACAAGGCTACACCTTC.

The gene calls are TRBV5-5 and TRBJ2-7; D ambiguous. CDR3 length: 15 amino acids. Per germline, CDR1 SGHKS and CDR2 YYEKEE (reference sequence). V was clipped by 0 bases and J by 3 bases, with 13 bases between them. For the CDR3, the DNA is TGTGCCAGCAGCTTGGAATATATGGGTAACTACGAGCAGTACTTC. It translates to CASSLEYMGNYEQYF.

The genes are TRBV2 and TRBJ2-7, with D possibly TRBD2 on 6 matching bases. V was trimmed by 1 base and J by 4 bases, leaving 20 bases between them. In germline, CDR1 is SNHLY, CDR2 FYNNEI. The CDR3 spans 17 residues. The CDR3 bases are TGTGCCAGCAGTGAAGGACAGTTGGGGGGAATAAGGTACGAGCAGTACTTC. Its translation: CASSEGQLGGIRYEQYF.

This clone was recorded a few times. CDR3 sequence: CASSKGQPNTEAFF. The DNA of the CDR3 is TGTGCCAGCAGTAAGGGACAGCCGAACACTGAAGCTTTCTTT. The gene calls are TRBV6-6 and TRBJ1-1; the match to TRBD1 covers 7 bases. The ends lost 5 bases at V and 1 base at J; junction bases unmatched: 4. The CDR3 is made up of 14 amino acids. Germline CDR1 MNHNY, CDR2 SVGAGI (reference sequence).

This chain joins TRBV6-1 and TRBJ1-2, with a weak D call TRBD1 (5 bases). The CDR3 is 14 amino acids. The V end was cut by 6 bases, the J end by 0 bases, with 11 bases between. CDR1 is MNHNS and CDR2 is SASEGT in the germline V gene. The CDR3 DNA reads as TGTGCCAGCAGCGGACATTCAGCTAACTATGGCTACACCTTC. This codes for CASSGHSANYGYTF.

In its sample, this clone ranks as medium-sized. The chain recombines TRBV9 with TRBJ1-1, with 10 bases lining up with TRBD1. Trimming took 5 bases from V and 0 from J; bases not matched to a gene: 10. This CDR3 comprises 17 residues. Germline loops: CDR1 SGDLS, CDR2 YYNGEE. The CDR3 nucleotides read TGTGCCAGCAGAGCCGGGACAGGGGACCCCTTGAACACTGAAGCTTTCTTT. Amino acid sequence: CASRAGTGDPLNTEAFF.

This sequence joins TRBV28 and TRBJ1-2, with 10 positions matching TRBD1. Germline V CDR1 and CDR2: MDHEN, SYDVKM. V lost 5 bases to trimming and J lost 2 bases; unmatched junction nucleotides: 5. The CDR3 is 15 residues long. The CDR3 nucleotides are TGTGCCAGCAGTCGACAGGGGGCTCAGAACTATGGCTACACCTTC. Its protein product is CASSRQGAQNYGYTF.

The rearrangement joins TRBV6-6 to TRBJ1-3; a possible D gene is TRBD1 (5 bases). The CDR3 is 15 amino acids. Germline V lookup: CDR1 MNHNY, CDR2 SVGAGI (reference sequence). Trimming shortened V by 6 bases and J by 4 bases, and 16 bases separated the two germline ends. The CDR3 is CASRAPRGGGNTIYF. The CDR3 nucleotides are TGTGCCAGCAGGGCCCCGAGGGGCGGAGGAAACACCATATATTTT.

This clone was detected a few times. This sequence joins TRBV6-5 and TRBJ1-4; tentatively, D is TRBD1 (5 bases). Germline V gives CDR1 MNHEY, CDR2 SVGAGI. With 4 bases removed from V and 5 bases from J, the gap between germline ends came to 17 bases. This CDR3 contains 16 residues. CDR3 coding DNA: TGTGCCAGCAGTTCCTATCGACAGTCCCGAAATGAAAAACTGTTTTTT. Translating it yields CASSSYRQSRNEKLFF.

This chain joins TRBV18 and TRBJ2-5; 8 positions agree with TRBD1. Germline lookup yields CDR1 KGHSH and CDR2 LQKENI. This CDR3 has 12 residues. V shed 5 bases and J 5 bases; nucleotides not matched to a gene: 1. The CDR3 DNA reads as TGTGCCAGCTCAGCAGGGGGCGAGACCCAGTACTTC. It yields the protein CASSAGGETQYF.

CDR3 coding DNA: TGTGCCCCCCCAGTGGGGACGGCGTCGATAGCGGCCAACGTCCTGACTTTC. Translated, it gives CAPPVGTASIAANVLTF. The chain employs TRBV21-1 and TRBJ2-6. TRBV21-1 is recorded as a pseudogene. This CDR3 is built from 17 residues.

The V and J genes are TRBV7-2 and TRBJ1-5; D is uncertain. V was clipped by 1 base and J by 0 bases, with 10 bases between them. This CDR3 has 16 amino acids. CDR1 SGHTA and CDR2 FQGNSA come from the germline V gene. CDR3: CASSLVGSVSNQPQHF. The CDR3 coding sequence is TGTGCCAGCAGCTTAGTGGGTTCGGTTAGCAATCAGCCCCAGCATTTT.

The chain employs TRBV4-1 and TRBJ2-1; tentatively, D is TRBD2 (5 bases). The CDR3 is made up of 13 amino acids. V was trimmed by 3 bases and J by 9 bases, leaving 12 bases between them. The germline V gene encodes CDR1 MGHRA and CDR2 YSYEKL. CDR3 sequence: CASSQDPTSEQFF. The DNA of the CDR3 is TGCGCCAGCAGCCAGGATCCTACTAGTGAGCAGTTCTTC.

The chain uses TRBV6-5 and TRBJ2-5; no reliable D call. The CDR3 contains 13 residues. The V gene's germline CDR1 is MNHEY and CDR2 SVGAGI. The V gene lost 5 bases and the J gene lost 5 bases, with 12 bases spanning the gap. In DNA, the CDR3 is TGTGCCAGCAGTCTTGACACACCCGAGACCCAGTACTTC. Translated: CASSLDTPETQYF.